The text below deals with one TCR beta chain. Its antigen is as yet unknown. This record comes from a study of cytomegalovirus exposure and HLA in healthy donors. Study-level background: Earlier results showed roughly 120 million unique TCR beta sequences derived from approximately 170 million T cells.

Both 60 Vbeta primers and 13 Jbeta primers went into the PCR. TCRdb keeps only in-frame clones here, not all; method: immunoSEQ multiplex PCR. Of more than 150,000 clones listed, under 80% were seen once; the top ten hold 2.5%. Findings and limits, study-wide: In a later analysis, TCR beta V- and J-gene trimming was associated with a missense DCLRE1C variant. Donors were assumed by presence/absence analyses to have roughly uniform sequencing depth.

Healthy bone marrow donors made up the donor group. With 0 bases clipped from V and 2 bases from J, the junction kept 3 bases outside the gene matches. The CDR3 runs 15 residues. The V gene's germline CDR1 is SGHRS and CDR2 YFSETQ. The sequenced material came from PBMCs. The receptor was isolated from a woman aged 25 to 39 in good health and CMV-seropositive. The V gene is TRBV5-1, the J gene TRBJ2-3, with 7 bases fitting TRBD1. CDR3 in amino acids: CASSLGTGLTDTQYF. The CDR3 nucleotides read TGCGCCAGCAGCTTGGGGACAGGCCTCACAGATACGCAGTATTTT.